This T cell receptor (beta chain) was sequenced for a study of T-cell reconstitution after alpha-beta-depleted transplantation in children. In this sample, this clonotype turned up a few times. Its antigen is unknown. The CDR3 spans 18 residues. The ends were cut back, 3 bases at V and 4 bases at J, with 22 bases in the middle. Germline loops: CDR1 SGHRS, CDR2 YFSETQ. Molecular barcoding with unique molecular identifiers was used for the TCRbeta library. TCRdb processed the PCR reads anew with MiXCR; each CDR3 protein has one entry. The sample shows 85,000 to 120,000 distinct CDR3 sequences, under 9% of them seen only once. General study findings and limits: Recipient T cells and thymic progenitors that survived were the source of the high TCRbeta diversity seen at day 60 in some patients. A year post-transplant, T-cell counts and diversity derived mostly from newly produced T cells. Alpha-beta T cells present about two months after transplant were reported to originate from several hundred expanded graft clones.

The receptor comes from a boy aged 2-15 years with acute lymphoblastic leukemia, due to receive a stem cell transplant. The chain has TRBV5-1 and TRBJ1-4, with D unclear. This sample comprised PBMCs, obtained before TCRalphabeta/CD19-depleted stem cell transplant. The CDR3 DNA sequence: TGCGCCAGCAGCTCCCTCGGGTCCGGGGTCGGTCATAATGAAAAACTGTTTTTT. Amino acids: CASSSLGSGVGHNEKLFF.